The following is a T cell receptor beta chain sequence with its context. The data stem from a study of blood T cell repertoires in COVID-19. Looked up from germline, CDR1 is MNHEY and CDR2 is SVGAGI. The V gene end was trimmed by 5 bases and the J gene end by 5 bases; junction bases not matched to a gene: 7. This CDR3 spans 14 amino acids. Here immunoSEQ multiplex PCR was the method, and the copy in TCRdb shows in-frame clones only, minus some. Of 55,000 or so clones in the sample, almost 85% were seen once. The source material was peripheral blood. V and J are TRBV6-5 and TRBJ2-5, with 8 bases matching TRBD1. This TCR came from a human donor in a cohort sampled during active COVID-19. The CDR3 DNA follows: TGTGCCAGCAGTCGGGACAGGACCCGGGAGACCCAGTACTTC. Protein: CASSRDRTRETQYF.